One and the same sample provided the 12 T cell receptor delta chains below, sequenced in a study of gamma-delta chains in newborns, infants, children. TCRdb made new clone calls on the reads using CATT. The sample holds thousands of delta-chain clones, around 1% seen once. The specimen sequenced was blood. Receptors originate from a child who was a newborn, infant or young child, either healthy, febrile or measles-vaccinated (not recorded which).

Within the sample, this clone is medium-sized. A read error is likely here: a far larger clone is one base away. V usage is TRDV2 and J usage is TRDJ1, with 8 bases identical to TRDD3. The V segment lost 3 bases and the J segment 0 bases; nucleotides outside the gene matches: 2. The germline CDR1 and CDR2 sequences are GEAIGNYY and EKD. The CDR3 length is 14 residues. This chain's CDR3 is CACDAWGNTDKLIF. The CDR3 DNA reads TGTGCCTGTGACGCCTGGGGGAACACCGATAAACTCATCTTT.

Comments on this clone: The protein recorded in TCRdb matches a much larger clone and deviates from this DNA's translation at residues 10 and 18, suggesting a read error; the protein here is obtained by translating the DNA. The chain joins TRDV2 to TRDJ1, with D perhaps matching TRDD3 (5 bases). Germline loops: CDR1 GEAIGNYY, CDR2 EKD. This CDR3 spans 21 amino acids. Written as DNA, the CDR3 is TGTGCCTGTGACACCGTAAGAACGGGGGTACGCCAGGACAAGTACACCGATGAACTCATCTTT. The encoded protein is CACDTVRTGVRQDKYTDELIF.

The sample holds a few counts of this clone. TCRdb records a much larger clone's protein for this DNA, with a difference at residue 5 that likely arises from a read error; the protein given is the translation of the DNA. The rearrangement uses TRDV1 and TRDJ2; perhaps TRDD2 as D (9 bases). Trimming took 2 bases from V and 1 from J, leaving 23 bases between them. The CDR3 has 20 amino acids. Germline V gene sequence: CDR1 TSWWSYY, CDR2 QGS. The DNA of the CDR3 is TGTGCTCTTGGGGAAGCCTTCCTACTGGGGGTCAACTTTTTGACAGCACAACTCTTCTTT. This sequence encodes CALGEAFLLGVNFLTAQLFF.

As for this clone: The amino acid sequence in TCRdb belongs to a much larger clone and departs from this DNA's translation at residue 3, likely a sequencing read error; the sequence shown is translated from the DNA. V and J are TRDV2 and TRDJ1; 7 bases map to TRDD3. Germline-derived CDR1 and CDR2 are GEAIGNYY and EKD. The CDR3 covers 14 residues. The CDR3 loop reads CAGDKLGATDKLIF. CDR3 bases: TGTGCCGGTGACAAGCTGGGGGCCACCGATAAACTCATCTTT.

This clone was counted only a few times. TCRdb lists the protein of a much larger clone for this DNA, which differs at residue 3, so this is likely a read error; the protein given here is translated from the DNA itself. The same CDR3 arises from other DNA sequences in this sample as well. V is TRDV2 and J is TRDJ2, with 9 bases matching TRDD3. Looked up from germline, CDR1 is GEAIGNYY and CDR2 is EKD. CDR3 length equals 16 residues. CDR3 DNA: TGTGCCTATGACAAACTGGGGGAAGAATTGACAGCACAACTCTTCTTT. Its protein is CAYDKLGEELTAQLFF.

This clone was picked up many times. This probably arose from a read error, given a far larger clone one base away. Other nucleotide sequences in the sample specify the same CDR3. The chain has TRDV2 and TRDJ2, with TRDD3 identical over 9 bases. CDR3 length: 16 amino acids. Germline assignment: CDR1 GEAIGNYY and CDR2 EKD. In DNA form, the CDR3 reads TGTGCCTGTGACAAACTGGGGGAAGAATTGACGGCACAACTCTTCTTT. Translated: CACDKLGEELTAQLFF.

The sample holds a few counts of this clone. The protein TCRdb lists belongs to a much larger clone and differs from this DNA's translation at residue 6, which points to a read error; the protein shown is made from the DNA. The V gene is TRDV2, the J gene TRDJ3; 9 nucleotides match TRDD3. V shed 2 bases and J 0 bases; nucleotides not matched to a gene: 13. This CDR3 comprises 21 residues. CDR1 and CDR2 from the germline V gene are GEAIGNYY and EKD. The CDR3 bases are TGTGCCTGTGACAGTACGGACAACTGGGGGACCCCCTCCTGGGACACCCGACAGATGTTTTTC. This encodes CACDSTDNWGTPSWDTRQMFF.

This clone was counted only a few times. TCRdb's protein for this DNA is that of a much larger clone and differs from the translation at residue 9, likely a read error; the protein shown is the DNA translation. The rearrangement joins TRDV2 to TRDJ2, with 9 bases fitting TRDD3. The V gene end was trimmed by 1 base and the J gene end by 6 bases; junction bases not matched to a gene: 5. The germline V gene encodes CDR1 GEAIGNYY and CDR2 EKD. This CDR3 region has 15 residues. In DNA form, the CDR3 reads TGTGCCTGTGACACGTGGGGGATAATGGCAGCACAACTCTTCTTT. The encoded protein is CACDTWGIMAAQLFF.

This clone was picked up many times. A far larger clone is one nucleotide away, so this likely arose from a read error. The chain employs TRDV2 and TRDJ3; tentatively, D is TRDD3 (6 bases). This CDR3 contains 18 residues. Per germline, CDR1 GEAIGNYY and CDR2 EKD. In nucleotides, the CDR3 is TGTGCCCGTGACACCGTCACCTGGGGCTCCTGGGACACCCGACAGATGTTTTTC. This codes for CARDTVTWGSWDTRQMFF.

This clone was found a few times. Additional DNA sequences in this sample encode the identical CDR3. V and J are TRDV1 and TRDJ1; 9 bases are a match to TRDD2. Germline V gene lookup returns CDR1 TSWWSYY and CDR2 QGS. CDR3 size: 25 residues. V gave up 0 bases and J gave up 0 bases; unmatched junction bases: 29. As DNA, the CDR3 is TGTGCTCTTGGGGAACTAGGCCTTCCTACGACTGGAGGCCTACTTTGGGGCCTCTACACCGATAAACTCATCTTT. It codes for CALGELGLPTTGGLLWGLYTDKLIF.

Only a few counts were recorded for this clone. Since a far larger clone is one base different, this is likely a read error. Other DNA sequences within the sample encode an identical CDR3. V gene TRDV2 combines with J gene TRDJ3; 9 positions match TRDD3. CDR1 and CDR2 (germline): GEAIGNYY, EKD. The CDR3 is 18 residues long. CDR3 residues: CACDILGESSWDTRQMFF. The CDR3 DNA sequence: TGTGCCTGTGACATACTGGGGGAGAGCTCCTGGGATACCCGACAGATGTTTTTC.

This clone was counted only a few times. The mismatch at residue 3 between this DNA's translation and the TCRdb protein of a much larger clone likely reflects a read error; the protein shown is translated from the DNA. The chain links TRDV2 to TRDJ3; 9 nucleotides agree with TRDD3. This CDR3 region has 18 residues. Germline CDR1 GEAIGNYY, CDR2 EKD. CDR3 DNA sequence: TGTGCCAGTGACATACTGGGGGAGAGCTCCTGGGACACCCGACAGATGTTTTTC. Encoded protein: CASDILGESSWDTRQMFF.